The T cell receptor (beta chain) described here comes from a study of blood T cell repertoires in COVID-19. Study-level information: Sample material is recorded as cDNA or gDNA derived from T cells, B-cell-depleted T cells, or PBMCs.

The participants were between roughly 18 and 89 years old and came from under 25 US areas. Researchers sorted participants into cohorts using their self-reported clinical history. This clone was seen only a few times. TCRdb keeps only in-frame clones here, not all; method: immunoSEQ multiplex PCR. The sample has some 300,000 clones; around 89% are singletons. Sequenced material: PBMCs or T cells enriched from blood (not recorded which). This receptor was obtained from a woman aged 18-30 years with acute COVID-19.

The DNA of the CDR3 is TGTGCCACCAGTGGTCAGGGGGACACTGAAGCTTTCTTT. Amino acids: CATSGQGDTEAFF. The chain carries TRBV24-1 and TRBJ1-1, with 7 bases identical to TRBD1. The CDR3 runs to 13 residues. Germline V gene sequence: CDR1 KGHDR, CDR2 SFDVKD. J was trimmed by 3 bases and V by 5 bases; bases with no gene match: 2.